Reported below is one T cell receptor beta chain. As yet, its antigen is unknown. The data are from a study of cytomegalovirus exposure and HLA in healthy donors. Clones were sequenced by immunoSEQ multiplex PCR, and TCRdb holds only the in-frame ones, with some missing. Altogether around 150,000 clones are present, more than 70% being singletons, with the ten largest covering more than 8.5%. Findings and caveats of the study: A list of 150 to 200 TCR beta chains associated with cytomegalovirus was given.

This CDR3 has 15 residues. The V end lost 1 base, the J end lost 3 bases, and 12 bases lay between the germline ends. The germline V gene has CDR1 SGHVS and CDR2 FQNEAQ. This chain uses TRBV7-8 with TRBJ1-2; possibly TRBD1 for D (6 bases). Sequencing was carried out using PBMCs. The clonotype originates from a man aged 30 to 45 in good health and CMV-seropositive. The CDR3 sequence: CASSLVDRLDYGYTF. CDR3 DNA: TGTGCCAGCAGCTTAGTTGACAGGTTGGACTATGGCTACACCTTC.